Described below is a single TCR beta chain sequence and its context. This sample was taken from a study of T cell changes during pregnancy in multiple sclerosis. Using immunoSEQ multiplex PCR, the repertoire was profiled, and TCRdb retains in-frame clones only, with some absent. The table includes around 65,000 clones, approximately 90% detected once. The sequenced sample was peripheral blood, obtained in the third trimester of pregnancy. The sequence came from a female donor in good health, enrolled as a control in a pregnancy study.

The CDR3 DNA sequence: TGTGCCAGCAGCTTCCGACAGGGGGGAAACACCATATATTTT. Amino acids: CASSFRQGGNTIYF. The chain couples TRBV7-9 to TRBJ1-3; 8 bases agree with TRBD1. CDR3 size: 14 residues. Germline V lookup: CDR1 SEHNR, CDR2 FQNEAQ (reference sequence). The junction had 2 bases not matched to a gene; V was cut back by 3 bases and J by 4 bases.